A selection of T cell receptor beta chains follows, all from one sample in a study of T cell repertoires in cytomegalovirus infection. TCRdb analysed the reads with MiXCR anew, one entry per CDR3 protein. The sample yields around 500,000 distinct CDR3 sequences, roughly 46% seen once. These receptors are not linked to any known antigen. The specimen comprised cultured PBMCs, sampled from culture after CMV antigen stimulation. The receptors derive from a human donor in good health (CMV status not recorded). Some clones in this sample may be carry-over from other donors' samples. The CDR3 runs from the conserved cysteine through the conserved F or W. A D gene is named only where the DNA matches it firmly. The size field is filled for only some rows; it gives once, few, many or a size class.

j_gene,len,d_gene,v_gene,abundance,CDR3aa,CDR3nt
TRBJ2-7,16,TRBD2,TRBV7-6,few,CASSPRSGTSSYEQYF,TGTGCCAGCAGCCCCCGTAGCGGGACTAGCTCCTACGAGCAGTACTTC
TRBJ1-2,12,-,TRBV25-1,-,CASRRDLQGYTF,TGTGCCAGCAGACGGGATCTACAGGGCTACACCTTC
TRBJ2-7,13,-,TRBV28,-,CASSQTDRNEQYF,TGTGCCAGCAGTCAGACGGACAGAAACGAGCAGTACTTC
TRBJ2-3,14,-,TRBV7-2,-,CASRKGGPLSTQYF,TGTGCCAGCCGTAAAGGAGGGCCTCTTAGTACGCAGTATTTT
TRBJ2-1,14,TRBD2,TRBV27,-,CASKAGLVGDEQFF,TGTGCCAGTAAAGCGGGACTCGTCGGCGATGAGCAGTTCTTC
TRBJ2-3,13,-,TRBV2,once,CASSGLRTDTQYF,TGTGCCAGCAGTGGGTTACGCACAGATACGCAGTATTTT
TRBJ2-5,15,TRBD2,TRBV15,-,CATSRDRLATETQYF,TGTGCCACCAGCAGAGATCGACTAGCAACAGAGACCCAGTACTTC
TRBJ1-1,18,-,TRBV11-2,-,CASSLIGCAPQRNTEAFF,TGTGCCAGCAGCTTGATTGGTTGCGCCCCTCAGCGAAACACTGAAGCTTTCTTT
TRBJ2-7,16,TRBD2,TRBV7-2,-,CASSLGLGREAYEQYF,TGTGCCAGCAGCTTAGGCCTCGGGCGGGAGGCTTACGAGCAGTACTTC
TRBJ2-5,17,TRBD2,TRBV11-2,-,CASSLVFPGTSGETQYF,TGTGCCAGCAGCTTAGTATTTCCCGGGACTAGCGGAGAGACCCAGTACTTC
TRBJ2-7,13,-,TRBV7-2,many,CASSFWGPNEQYF,TGTGCCAGCAGCTTTTGGGGTCCCAACGAGCAGTACTTC
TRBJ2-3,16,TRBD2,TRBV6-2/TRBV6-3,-,CASSPRGTKAIDTQYF,TGTGCCAGCAGCCCCCGGGGGACTAAAGCGATTGATACGCAGTATTTT
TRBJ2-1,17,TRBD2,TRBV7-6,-,CASSLTLDERGRNEQFF,TGTGCCAGCAGCTTAACCCTCGACGAGCGGGGGAGGAATGAGCAGTTCTTC
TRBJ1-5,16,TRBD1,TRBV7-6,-,CASSQINRQGNQPQHF,TGTGCCAGCAGCCAAATCAATCGACAGGGGAATCAGCCCCAGCATTTT
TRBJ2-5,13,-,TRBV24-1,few,CATSDLSGETQYF,TGTGCCACCAGTGATTTGAGCGGAGAGACCCAGTACTTC
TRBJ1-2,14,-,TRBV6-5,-,CASRRTSGTPGYTF,TGTGCCAGCAGAAGGACATCCGGGACGCCTGGCTACACCTTC
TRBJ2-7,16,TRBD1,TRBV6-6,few,CASSWLGGQGPYEQYF,TGTGCCAGCAGCTGGCTGGGGGGACAGGGCCCCTACGAGCAGTACTTC
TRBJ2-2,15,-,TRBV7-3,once,CASRGGGANTGELFF,TGTGCCAGCAGAGGGGGCGGGGCGAACACCGGGGAGCTGTTTTTT